Shown below are 2 T cell receptor beta chains from a single sample sequenced in a study of cytomegalovirus exposure and HLA in healthy donors (dated by TCRdb to about 2017). Library creation used the immunoSEQ multiplex PCR assay. The multiplex PCR relied on a mix of 60 forward primers for TCR Vbeta segments and 13 reverse primers for TCR Jbeta segments. TCRdb limited this immuneACCESS table to in-frame rearrangements with V and J called. A share of clones is missing; checked studies link under half to unresolved V genes, and the rest is unexplained. A total of approximately 160,000 clones appear in this sample, approximately 86% of them only once. The leading ten clones occupy roughly 1.5% of the sample. Material: PBMCs. The origin of the receptors is a male donor in good health and CMV-seronegative.

The chain is built from TRBV14 and TRBJ2-5; 10 bases line up with TRBD2. The J call is doubtful: the DNA matches TRBJ2-7 better. Looked up from germline, CDR1 is SGHDN and CDR2 is FVKESK. The CDR3 is made up of 18 amino acids. CDR3 amino acids: CASSQAPHGTSASYEQYF. Here the CDR3 DNA reads TGTGCCAGCAGCCAAGCACCACACGGGACTAGCGCCTCCTACGAGCAGTACTTC.

J is TRBJ2-3 and V is TRBV29-1; tentative D call: TRBD1 (6 bases). CDR1 is SQVTM, CDR2 ANQGSEA, per germline. V shed 7 bases and J shed 0 bases, with 14 bases lying between them. The CDR3 spans 14 residues. The chain's CDR3 is CSGLDRTSTDTQYF. The CDR3 region has the DNA TGCAGCGGCCTCGACAGGACTAGCACAGATACGCAGTATTTT.